The 19 T cell receptor beta chains given below trace back to one sample, sequenced in a study of graft-versus-host responses after intestinal transplantation. These TCRs are of unknown antigen specificity. The assay was immunoSEQ multiplex PCR, and TCRdb's table has in-frame clones only and misses some. In the table there are 80,000 to 100,000 clones, about 94% of which are singletons. The sample here was unstimulated CD4+ T cells sorted from spleen or lymph node cells, taken before intestinal transplant. These receptors were taken from a human donor who received an intestinal transplant.

A few counts support this clone. The CDR3 protein is CASSDWEGQLGNEKLFF. CDR3 nucleotides: TGTGCCAGCAGTGACTGGGAGGGTCAACTAGGTAATGAAAAACTGTTTTTT. The chain joins TRBV6-4 to TRBJ1-4; no definite D call. The CDR3 has 17 residues. Trimming left V 1 base short and J 4 bases short, with 16 bases between. In germline, CDR1 is MRHNA, CDR2 SNTAGT.

The chain carries TRBV30 and TRBJ1-2; the D is unclear. This CDR3 has 14 residues. Germline V lookup: CDR1 GTSNPN, CDR2 SVGIG (reference sequence). With 0 bases removed from V and 2 bases from J, the gap between germline ends came to 10 bases. For the CDR3, the DNA is TGTGCCTGGAGTGTATCGCAGTACAACTATGGCTACACCTTC. It codes for CAWSVSQYNYGYTF. The full variable domain, rest sourced from reference TRBV30 and TRBJ1-2, is SQTIHQWPATLVQPVGSPLSLECTVEGTSNPNLYWYRQAAGRGLQLLFYSVGIGQISSEVPQNLSASRPQDRQFILSSKKLLLSDSGFYLCAWSVSQYNYGYTFGSGTRLTVV.

The CDR3 reads CASSQRWGVMNTEAFF. The CDR3 nucleotides read TGTGCCAGCAGCCAAAGGTGGGGGGTCATGAACACTGAAGCTTTCTTT. The rearrangement links TRBV14 to TRBJ1-1; the D gene is possibly TRBD1 (5 bases). Trimming stripped 2 bases from V and 0 bases from J, with 13 bases between. Germline CDR1 SGHDN, CDR2 FVKESK. The CDR3 consists of 16 residues.

The chain uses TRBV28 and TRBJ1-2; TRBD1 is a possible D gene (5 bases). V was shortened by 3 bases and J by 2 bases, with 19 bases between the two germline ends. The CDR3 length is 17 residues. From germline, CDR1 is MDHEN and CDR2 SYDVKM. The CDR3 coding sequence is TGTGCCAGCAGTTTTTACAGGTTCACGAACCTAAACTATGGCTACACCTTC. It translates to CASSFYRFTNLNYGYTF.

The gene calls are TRBV2 and TRBJ2-5, with D perhaps matching TRBD1 (5 bases). The J call may be mistaken, given a closer DNA end match to TRBJ2-7. Germline CDR1 and CDR2: SNHLY and FYNNEI. This CDR3 spans 16 amino acids. The CDR3 DNA reads TGTGCCAGCAGTGTGGCTCCTCGCAGGGACTCCTACGAGCAGTACTTC. Its translation is CASSVAPRRDSYEQYF.

The V and J genes are TRBV9 and TRBJ1-2, with D unclear. This CDR3 is 14 amino acids long. CDR1 SGDLS and CDR2 YYNGEE come from the germline V gene. Trimming stripped 0 bases from V and 2 bases from J, with 8 bases between. The CDR3 sequence: CASSVDNRNYGYTF. The CDR3, as DNA: TGTGCCAGCAGCGTAGATAACAGAAACTATGGCTACACCTTC. The variable domain in full, completed from reference TRBV9 and TRBJ1-2, reads DSGVTQTPKHLITATGQRVTLRCSPRSGDLSVYWYQQSLDQGLQFLIQYYNGEERAKGNILERFSAQQFPDLHSELNLSSLELGDSALYFCASSVDNRNYGYTFGSGTRLTVV.

This clone was detected only once. The chain is built from TRBV30 and TRBJ1-3; D remains unclear. Germline CDR1 reads GTSNPN; CDR2 reads SVGIG (reference sequence). The CDR3 covers 13 residues. V lost 2 bases and J lost 3, with 8 bases in between. This CDR3 is CAWSWQFGNTIYF. The CDR3 coding sequence is TGTGCCTGGAGTTGGCAATTTGGAAACACCATATATTTT.

This sequence joins TRBV10-2 and TRBJ1-2, with 9 bases aligning to TRBD1. V shed 6 bases and J 8 bases; nucleotides not matched to a gene: 16. Germline lookup yields CDR1 WSHSY and CDR2 SAAADI. The CDR3 totals 16 residues. This chain's CDR3 is CASSVKPQGAVRGYTF. CDR3 coding DNA: TGCGCCAGCAGCGTAAAACCACAGGGGGCAGTGCGAGGCTACACCTTC.

V gene TRBV25-1 combines with J gene TRBJ2-3; no definite D call. The CDR3 loop spans 13 amino acids. The germline V and J ends were trimmed by 4 bases and 2 bases, with 7 bases remaining between them. The germline gives CDR1 MGHDK, CDR2 SYGVNS. The CDR3 loop is CASSAKNTDTQYF. The CDR3 nucleotides are TGTGCCAGCAGTGCTAAAAACACAGATACGCAGTATTTT.

The V and J genes are TRBV27 and TRBJ2-1; TRBD1 matches at 10 bases. Trimming at V came to 7 bases and at J to 6 bases, leaving 6 bases not matched to a gene. Germline CDR1 and CDR2: MNHEY and SMNVEV (reference sequence). The CDR3 loop spans 14 amino acids. The CDR3 nucleotides read TGTGCCAGCAAACCGGGACAGGGGATCAATGAGCAGTTCTTC. This sequence encodes CASKPGQGINEQFF.

V is TRBV6-5 and J is TRBJ2-7; no reliable D call. The V end was cut by 8 bases, the J end by 3 bases, with 20 bases between. Germline lookup yields CDR1 MNHEY and CDR2 SVGAGI. This CDR3 contains 15 residues. The CDR3 sequence: CASLPTPWSLYEQYF. CDR3 DNA sequence: TGTGCCAGCCTTCCGACTCCCTGGTCTCTCTACGAGCAGTACTTC.

This clone appeared a single time. V gene TRBV11-2 combines with J gene TRBJ2-5; 7 nucleotides line up with TRBD2. Germline assignment: CDR1 SGHAT and CDR2 FQNNGV. J gave up 5 bases and V 0 bases, and 9 bases lay outside the gene matches. This CDR3 is 16 amino acids long. CDR3 in DNA: TGTGCCAGCAGCTTAGAGCGACCGGGACTATGGGAGACCCAGTACTTC. As protein: CASSLERPGLWETQYF.

This rearrangement joins TRBV5-1 to TRBJ1-2, with D possibly matching TRBD1 (6 bases). Germline values: CDR1 SGHRS, CDR2 YFSETQ. The CDR3 covers 13 residues. Trimming removed 4 bases at V and 1 base at J, with 8 bases between. CDR3 sequence: CASSGQINYGYTF. The CDR3 bases are TGCGCCAGCAGCGGACAGATTAACTATGGCTACACCTTC.

The V and J genes are TRBV6-1 and TRBJ1-5; the match to TRBD1 covers 8 bases. CDR3 length equals 15 residues. J was trimmed by 3 bases and V by 6 bases; bases with no gene match: 7. The germline gives CDR1 MNHNS, CDR2 SASEGT. CDR3 sequence (DNA): TGTGCCAGCAGGGACCAGGGGGCCTTCAATCAGCCCCAGCATTTT. This translates into CASRDQGAFNQPQHF.

The chain joins TRBV7-9 to TRBJ2-1, with 13 positions matching TRBD2. The CDR3 has 14 amino acids. J lost 8 bases, V lost 5 bases, and 3 bases had no gene match. Germline V CDR1 and CDR2: SEHNR, FQNEAQ (reference sequence). CDR3 sequence reads: CASSTSGGAYEQFF. For the CDR3, the DNA is TGTGCCAGCAGCACTAGCGGGGGGGCGTATGAGCAGTTCTTC.

V and J are TRBV7-7 and TRBJ2-2; D possibly corresponds to TRBD2 (6 bases). The CDR3 extends over 16 amino acids. The V and J ends lost 4 bases and 1 base respectively, with 13 bases between them. Germline V gives CDR1 SSHAT, CDR2 FNYEAQ (reference sequence). The CDR3 nucleotides read TGTGCCAGCAGCTCCCCGGGACTCTTGAACACCGGGGAGCTGTTTTTT. The encoded protein is CASSSPGLLNTGELFF.

This sequence joins TRBV11-2 and TRBJ1-1; possible D gene TRBD1, 6 bases. The CDR3 contains 13 residues. Trimming took off 0 bases at V and 11 bases at J, with 13 bases between the two ends. Per germline, CDR1 SGHAT and CDR2 FQNNGV. The CDR3 region is CASSLEQGFGAFF. CDR3 in DNA: TGTGCCAGCAGCTTAGAACAGGGTTTCGGCGCTTTCTTT.

The chain carries TRBV19 and TRBJ2-1, with 11 bases aligning to TRBD2. V trimming: 6 bases; J trimming: 4 bases; junction bases outside the gene matches: 11. Germline CDR1 and CDR2: LNHDA and SQIVND (reference sequence). This CDR3 spans 17 amino acids. The CDR3 reads CASSPYTSGGPYNEQFF. DNA of the CDR3: TGTGCCAGTAGCCCATATACTAGCGGGGGACCATACAATGAGCAGTTCTTC.

The chain has TRBV4-3 and TRBJ2-3; 7 nucleotides line up with TRBD2. The germline CDR1 and CDR2 sequences are LGHNA and YSLEER. Germline trimming cut 4 bases from V and 4 bases from J; bases unmatched to any gene: 11. The CDR3 totals 16 residues. CDR3 sequence reads: CASSRQRGSLPDTQYF. In DNA form, the CDR3 reads TGCGCCAGCAGCCGTCAGCGGGGTTCCCTCCCAGATACGCAGTATTTT.